These 6 T cell receptor beta chains were all obtained from the same sample, sequenced in a study of molecular identifiers for immune sequencing clone quantification. From the PCR reads, TCRdb called clonotypes with MiXCR, one entry per CDR3 protein. The table lists approximately 670,000 distinct CDR3 sequences, 20% of them singletons. The sequenced material came from naive CD8+ T cells from blood, with Jurkat cell RNA spiked in. Noted subset: FACS-sorted CD8+CD4-CCR7+CD45RA+ naive T cells. The receptors stem from a human donor in good health. Some libraries in this study had Jurkat cell RNA spiked in.

This chain links TRBV6-2 or TRBV6-3 with TRBJ2-1; 9 bases match TRBD2. Germline V gene sequence: CDR1 MNHEY, CDR2 SVGEGT. Trimming at V came to 2 bases and at J to 3 bases, leaving 14 bases not matched to a gene. CDR3 length: 19 amino acids. The CDR3 sequence: CASSYPERVVAGDYNEQFF. The CDR3 DNA is TGTGCCAGCAGTTACCCCGAAAGGGTCGTAGCGGGGGACTACAATGAGCAGTTCTTC.

This clonotype was counted at least ten times. This rearrangement joins TRBV20-1 to TRBJ2-3, with D tentatively TRBD1 or TRBD2 (6 bases each). V dropped 3 bases and J dropped 0 bases, with 16 bases sitting between them. Germline V gene lookup returns CDR1 DFQATT and CDR2 SNEGSKA (reference sequence). There are 16 residues in the CDR3. CDR3 DNA sequence: TGCAGTGCTAGGGATTCGACAGGAGGGAGCACAGATACGCAGTATTTT. Its protein is CSARDSTGGSTDTQYF.

This clonotype was counted many times. J is TRBJ2-3 and V is TRBV20-1; D gene ambiguous. The CDR3 is 13 residues long. V gave up 0 bases and J gave up 8 bases, with 12 bases separating them. Germline loops: CDR1 DFQATT, CDR2 SNEGSKA (reference sequence). For the CDR3, the DNA is TGCAGTGCTAGAGATGACGAAATAGGTACGCAGTATTTT. Protein product: CSARDDEIGTQYF.

This clonotype has just a few counts. J is TRBJ2-1 and V is TRBV6-8; D uncertain. The CDR3 covers 12 residues. V gave up 0 bases and J gave up 13 bases, with 10 bases separating them. From germline, CDR1 is MNHGY and CDR2 SAAAGT. The CDR3 spells CASSYSSLEQFF. CDR3 DNA: TGTGCCAGCAGTTACTCGTCATTGGAACAGTTCTTC.

The genes are TRBV6-2 or TRBV6-3 and TRBJ2-1, with 12 bases aligning to TRBD2. The CDR3 runs to 16 residues. Germline CDR1 and CDR2: MNHEY and SVGEGT. The V and J ends lost 5 bases and 5 bases, in that order; junction bases with no gene match: 7. CDR3 coding DNA: TGTGCCAGCAGTGAAGAACTAGCGGGGGGCCACAATGAGCAGTTCTTC. Protein: CASSEELAGGHNEQFF.

Turning to this clonotype: Being one base from a much bigger clone, this may be a read error. The V gene is TRBV27, the J gene TRBJ2-3; TRBD2 agrees at 14 bases. Germline V lookup: CDR1 MNHEY, CDR2 SMNVEV (reference sequence). The CDR3 runs 16 residues. The DNA of the CDR3 is TGTGCCAGCAGTCTGGGACTAGCGGGAGTCCTAGATACGCTGTATTTT. Translated, it gives CASSLGLAGVLDTLYF.